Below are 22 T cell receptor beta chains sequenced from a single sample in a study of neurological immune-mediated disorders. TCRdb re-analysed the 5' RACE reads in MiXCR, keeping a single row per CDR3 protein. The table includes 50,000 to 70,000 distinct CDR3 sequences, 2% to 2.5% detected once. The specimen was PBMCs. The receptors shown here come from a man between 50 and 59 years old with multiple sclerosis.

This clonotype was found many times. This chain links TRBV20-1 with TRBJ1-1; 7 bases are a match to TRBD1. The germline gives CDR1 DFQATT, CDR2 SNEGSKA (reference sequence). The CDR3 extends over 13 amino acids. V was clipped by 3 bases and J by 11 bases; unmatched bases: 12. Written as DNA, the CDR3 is TGCAGTGCTAGGGATCGACAGGGCCTGAGGGCTTTCTTT. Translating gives CSARDRQGLRAFF.

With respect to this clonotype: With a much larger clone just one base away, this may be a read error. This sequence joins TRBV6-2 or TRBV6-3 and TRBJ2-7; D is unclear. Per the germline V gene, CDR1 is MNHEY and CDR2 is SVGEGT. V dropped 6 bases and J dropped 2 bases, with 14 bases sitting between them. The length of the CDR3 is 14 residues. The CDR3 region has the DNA TGTGCCAGCAGCACCCCAGACTCCCCCTACGAGCAGTACTTC. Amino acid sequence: CASSTPDSPYEQYF.

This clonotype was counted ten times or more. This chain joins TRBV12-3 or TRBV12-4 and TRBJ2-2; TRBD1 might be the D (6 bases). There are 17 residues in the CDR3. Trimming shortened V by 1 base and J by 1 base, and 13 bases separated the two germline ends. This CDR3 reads CASSLEAGAGNTGELFF. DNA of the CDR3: TGTGCCAGCAGTTTAGAGGCAGGGGCTGGGAACACCGGGGAGCTGTTTTTT.

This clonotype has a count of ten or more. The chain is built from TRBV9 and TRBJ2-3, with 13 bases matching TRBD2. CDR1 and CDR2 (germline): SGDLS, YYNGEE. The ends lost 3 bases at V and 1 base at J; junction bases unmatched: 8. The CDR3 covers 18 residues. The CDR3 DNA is TGTGCCAGCAGCGAGCCCGGGACTAGCGGGGCCCGCACAGATACGCAGTATTTT. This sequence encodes CASSEPGTSGARTDTQYF.

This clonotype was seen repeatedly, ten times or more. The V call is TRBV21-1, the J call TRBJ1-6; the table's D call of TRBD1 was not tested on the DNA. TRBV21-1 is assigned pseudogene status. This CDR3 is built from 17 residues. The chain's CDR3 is CASSSAGNLILNSPLHF. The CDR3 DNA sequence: TGTGCCAGCAGCAGCGCCGGGAACCTTATACTTAATTCACCCCTCCACTTT.

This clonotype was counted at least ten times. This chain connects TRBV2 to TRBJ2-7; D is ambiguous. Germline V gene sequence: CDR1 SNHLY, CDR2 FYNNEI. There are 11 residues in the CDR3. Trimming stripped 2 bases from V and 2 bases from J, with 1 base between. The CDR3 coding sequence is TGTGCCAGCAGTGAAACCTACGAGCAGTACTTC. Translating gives CASSETYEQYF.

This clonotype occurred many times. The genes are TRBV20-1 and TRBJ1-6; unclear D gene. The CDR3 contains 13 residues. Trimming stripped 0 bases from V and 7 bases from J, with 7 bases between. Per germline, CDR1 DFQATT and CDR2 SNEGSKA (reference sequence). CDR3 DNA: TGCAGTGCTAGAGAGATTCAGAATTCACCCCTCCACTTT. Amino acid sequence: CSAREIQNSPLHF.

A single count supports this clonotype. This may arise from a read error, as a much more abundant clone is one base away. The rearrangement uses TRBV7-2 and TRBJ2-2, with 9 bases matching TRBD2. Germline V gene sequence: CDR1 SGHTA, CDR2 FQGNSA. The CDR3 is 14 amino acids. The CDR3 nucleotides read TGTGCCAGCAGAACCGCGGGGGGGCCCGGGGAGATGTTTTTT. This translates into CASRTAGGPGEMFF.

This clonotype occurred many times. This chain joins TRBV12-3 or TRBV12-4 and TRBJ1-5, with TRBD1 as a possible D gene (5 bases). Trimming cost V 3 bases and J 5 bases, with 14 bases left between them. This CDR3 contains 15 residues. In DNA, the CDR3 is TGTGCCAGCAGTTTGTGGGGGAGGGTTGATCAGCCCCAGCATTTT. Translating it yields CASSLWGRVDQPQHF.

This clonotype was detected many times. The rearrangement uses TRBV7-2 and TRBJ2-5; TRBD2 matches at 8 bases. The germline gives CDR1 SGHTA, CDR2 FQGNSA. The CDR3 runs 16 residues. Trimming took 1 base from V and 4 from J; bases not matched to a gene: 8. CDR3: CASSLGPGGFRETQYF. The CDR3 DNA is TGTGCCAGCAGCTTAGGTCCGGGGGGGTTTAGAGAGACCCAGTACTTC.

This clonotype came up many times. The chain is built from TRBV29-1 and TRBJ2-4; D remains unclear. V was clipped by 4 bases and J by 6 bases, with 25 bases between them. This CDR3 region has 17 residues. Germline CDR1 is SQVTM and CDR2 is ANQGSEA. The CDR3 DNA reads TGCAGCGTTGGGGTTCTGGGTCTAGACGTTGTGTCAAACATTCAGTACTTC. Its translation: CSVGVLGLDVVSNIQYF.

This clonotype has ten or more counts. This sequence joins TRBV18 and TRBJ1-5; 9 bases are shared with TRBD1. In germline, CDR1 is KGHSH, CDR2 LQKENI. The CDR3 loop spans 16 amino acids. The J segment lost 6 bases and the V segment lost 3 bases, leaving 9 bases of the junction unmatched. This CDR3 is CASSPLSGTGIQPQHF. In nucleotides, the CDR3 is TGTGCCAGCTCACCGTTGTCCGGGACAGGGATTCAGCCCCAGCATTTT.

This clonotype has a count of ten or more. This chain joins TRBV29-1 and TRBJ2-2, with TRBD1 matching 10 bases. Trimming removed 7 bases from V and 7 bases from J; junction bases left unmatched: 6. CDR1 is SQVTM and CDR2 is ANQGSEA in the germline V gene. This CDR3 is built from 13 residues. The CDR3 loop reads CSALTGGYGELFF. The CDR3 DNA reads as TGCAGCGCCCTGACAGGGGGCTACGGGGAGCTGTTTTTT.

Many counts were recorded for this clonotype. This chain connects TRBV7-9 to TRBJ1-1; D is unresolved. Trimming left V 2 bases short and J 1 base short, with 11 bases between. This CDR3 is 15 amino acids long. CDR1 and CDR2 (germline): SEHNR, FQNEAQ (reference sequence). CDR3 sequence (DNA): TGTGCCAGCAGCTTAAGAGAGGACGGGAACACTGAAGCTTTCTTT. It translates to CASSLREDGNTEAFF.

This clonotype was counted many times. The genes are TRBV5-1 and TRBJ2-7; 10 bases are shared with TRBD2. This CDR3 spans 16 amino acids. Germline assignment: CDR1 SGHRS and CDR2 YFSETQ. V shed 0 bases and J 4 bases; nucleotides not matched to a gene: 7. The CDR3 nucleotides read TGCGCCAGCAGCTTGGCAGCGGGGGGGCCCGGGTACGAGCAGTACTTC. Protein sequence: CASSLAAGGPGYEQYF.

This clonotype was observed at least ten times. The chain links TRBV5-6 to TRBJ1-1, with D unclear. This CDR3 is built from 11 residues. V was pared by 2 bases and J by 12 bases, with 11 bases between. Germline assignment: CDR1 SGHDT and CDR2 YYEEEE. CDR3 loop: CASSFSHLTFF. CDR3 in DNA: TGTGCCAGCAGCTTCTCTCATTTGACTTTCTTT.

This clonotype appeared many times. The CDR3 reads CASSYSSGRYYEQYF. The CDR3 DNA is TGTGCCAGCAGTTACTCGAGCGGCAGATACTACGAGCAGTACTTC. This chain links TRBV6-2 or TRBV6-3 with TRBJ2-7, with D tentatively TRBD2 (5 bases). Germline loops: CDR1 MNHEY, CDR2 SVGEGT. The CDR3 loop spans 15 amino acids. V was cut by 0 bases and J by 3 bases, with 12 bases left in between.

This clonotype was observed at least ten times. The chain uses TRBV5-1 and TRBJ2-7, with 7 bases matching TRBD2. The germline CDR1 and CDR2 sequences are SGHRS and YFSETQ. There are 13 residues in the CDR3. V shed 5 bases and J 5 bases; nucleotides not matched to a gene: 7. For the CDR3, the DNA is TGCGCCAGCAGTCTGGCGGGGGTCCACGAGCAGTACTTC. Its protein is CASSLAGVHEQYF.

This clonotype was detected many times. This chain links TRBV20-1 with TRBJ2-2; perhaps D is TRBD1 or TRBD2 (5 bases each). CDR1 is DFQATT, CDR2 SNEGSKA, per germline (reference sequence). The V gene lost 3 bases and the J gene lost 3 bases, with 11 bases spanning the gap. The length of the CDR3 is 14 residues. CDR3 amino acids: CSARGDPYTGELFF. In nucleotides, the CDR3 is TGCAGTGCTAGGGGGGACCCTTACACCGGGGAGCTGTTTTTT.

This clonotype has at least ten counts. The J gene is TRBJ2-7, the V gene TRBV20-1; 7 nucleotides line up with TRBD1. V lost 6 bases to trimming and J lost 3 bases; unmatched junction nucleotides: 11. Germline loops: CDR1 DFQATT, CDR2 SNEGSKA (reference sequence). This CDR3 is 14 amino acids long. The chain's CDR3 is CSAQGTGQNYEQYF. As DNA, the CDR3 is TGCAGTGCCCAGGGTACGGGACAGAACTACGAGCAGTACTTC.

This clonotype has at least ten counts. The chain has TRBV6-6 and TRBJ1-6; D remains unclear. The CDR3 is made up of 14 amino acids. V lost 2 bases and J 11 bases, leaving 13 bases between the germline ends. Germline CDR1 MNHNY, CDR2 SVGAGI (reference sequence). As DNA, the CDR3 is TGTGCCAGCAGTTACCCGACCCCGGGAGCACCCCTCCACTTT. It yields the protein CASSYPTPGAPLHF.

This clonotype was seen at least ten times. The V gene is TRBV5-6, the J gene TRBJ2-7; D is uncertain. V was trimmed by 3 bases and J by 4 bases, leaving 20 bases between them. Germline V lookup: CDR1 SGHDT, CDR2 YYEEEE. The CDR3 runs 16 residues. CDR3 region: CASSSPSGSSIYEQYF. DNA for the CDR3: TGTGCCAGCAGCTCTCCCTCCGGCTCATCGATTTACGAGCAGTACTTC.